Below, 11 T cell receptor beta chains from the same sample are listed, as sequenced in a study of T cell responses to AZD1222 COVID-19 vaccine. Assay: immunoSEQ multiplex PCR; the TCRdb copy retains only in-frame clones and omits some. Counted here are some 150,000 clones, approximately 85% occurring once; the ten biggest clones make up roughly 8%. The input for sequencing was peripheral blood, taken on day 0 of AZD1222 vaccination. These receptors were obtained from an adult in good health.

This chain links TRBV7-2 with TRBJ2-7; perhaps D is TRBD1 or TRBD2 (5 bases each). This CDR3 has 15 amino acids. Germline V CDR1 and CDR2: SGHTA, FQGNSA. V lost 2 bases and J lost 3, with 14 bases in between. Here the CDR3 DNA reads TGTGCCAGCAGCTTACGATTGCCGGGGCTCTACGAGCAGTACTTC. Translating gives CASSLRLPGLYEQYF.

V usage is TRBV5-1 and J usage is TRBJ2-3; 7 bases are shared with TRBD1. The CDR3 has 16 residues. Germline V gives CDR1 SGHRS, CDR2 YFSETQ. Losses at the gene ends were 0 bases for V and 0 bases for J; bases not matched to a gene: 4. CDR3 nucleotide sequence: TGCGCCAGCAGCTTGGTGACAGGGAGCAGCACAGATACGCAGTATTTT. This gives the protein CASSLVTGSSTDTQYF. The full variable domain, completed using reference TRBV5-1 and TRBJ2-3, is KAGVTQTPRYLIKTRGQQVTLSCSPISGHRSVSWYQQTPGQGLQFLFEYFSETQRNKGNFPGRFSGRQFSNSRSEMNVSTLELGDSALYLCASSLVTGSSTDTQYFGPGTRLTVL.

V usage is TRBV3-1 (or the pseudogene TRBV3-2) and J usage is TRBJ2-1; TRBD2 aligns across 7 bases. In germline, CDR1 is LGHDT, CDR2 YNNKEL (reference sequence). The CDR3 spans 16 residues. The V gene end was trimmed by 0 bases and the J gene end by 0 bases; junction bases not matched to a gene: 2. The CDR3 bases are TGTGCCAGCAGCCAAGATAGCGGGCACTCCTACAATGAGCAGTTCTTC. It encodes CASSQDSGHSYNEQFF.

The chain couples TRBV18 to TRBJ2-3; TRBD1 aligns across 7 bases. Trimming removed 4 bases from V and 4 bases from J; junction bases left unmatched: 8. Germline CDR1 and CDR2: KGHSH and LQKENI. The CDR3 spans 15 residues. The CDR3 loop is CASSRMTGSADTQYF. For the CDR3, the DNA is TGTGCCAGCTCACGGATGACAGGGTCGGCAGATACGCAGTATTTT.

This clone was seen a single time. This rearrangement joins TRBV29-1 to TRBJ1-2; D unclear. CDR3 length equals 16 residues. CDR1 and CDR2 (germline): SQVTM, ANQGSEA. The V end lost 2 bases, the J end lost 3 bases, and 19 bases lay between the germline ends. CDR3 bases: TGCAGCGTTGAACCCCCCGACTGGGGTACCCACTATGGCTACACCTTC. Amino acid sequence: CSVEPPDWGTHYGYTF.

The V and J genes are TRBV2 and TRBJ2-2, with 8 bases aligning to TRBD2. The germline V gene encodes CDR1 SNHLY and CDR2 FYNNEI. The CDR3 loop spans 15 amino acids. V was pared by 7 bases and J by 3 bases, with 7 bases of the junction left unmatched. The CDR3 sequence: CASKALAGDTGELFF. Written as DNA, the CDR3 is TGTGCCAGCAAAGCTCTAGCGGGTGACACCGGGGAGCTGTTTTTT. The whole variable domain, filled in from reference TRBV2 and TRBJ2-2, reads EPEVTQTPSHQVTQMGQEVILRCVPISNHLYFYWYRQILGQKVEFLVSFYNNEISEKSEIFDDQFSVERPDGSNFTLKIRSTKLEDSAMYFCASKALAGDTGELFFGEGSRLTVL.

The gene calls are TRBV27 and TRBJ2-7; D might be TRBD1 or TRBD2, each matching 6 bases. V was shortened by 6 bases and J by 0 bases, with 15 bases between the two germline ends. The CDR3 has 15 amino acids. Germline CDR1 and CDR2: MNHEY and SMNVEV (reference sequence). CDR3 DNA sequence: TGTGCCAGCAGCCTACTACAGGGAGGCTCCTACGAGCAGTACTTC. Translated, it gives CASSLLQGGSYEQYF.

CDR3 amino acids: CASSPRTVPSTEAFF. CDR3 bases: TGTGCCAGCAGTCCCAGGACAGTCCCGAGCACTGAAGCTTTCTTT. This chain connects TRBV27 to TRBJ1-1; TRBD1 might be the D (6 bases). With 5 bases removed from V and 4 bases from J, the gap between germline ends came to 17 bases. This CDR3 spans 15 amino acids. Germline lookup yields CDR1 MNHEY and CDR2 SMNVEV (reference sequence).

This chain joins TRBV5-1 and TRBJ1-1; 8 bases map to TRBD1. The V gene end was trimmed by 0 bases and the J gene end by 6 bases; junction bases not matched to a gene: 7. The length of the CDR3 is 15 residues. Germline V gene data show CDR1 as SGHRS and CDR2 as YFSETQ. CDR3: CASSLAEDRGPEAFF. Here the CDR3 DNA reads TGCGCCAGCAGCTTGGCCGAAGACAGGGGACCTGAAGCTTTCTTT.

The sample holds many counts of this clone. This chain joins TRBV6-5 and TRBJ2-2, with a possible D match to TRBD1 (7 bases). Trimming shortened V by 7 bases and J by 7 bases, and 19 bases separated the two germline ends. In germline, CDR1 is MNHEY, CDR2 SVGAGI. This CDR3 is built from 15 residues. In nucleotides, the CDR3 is TGTGCCAGCAATGGTGACAGGGAGGCTGTCGGGGAGCTGTTTTTT. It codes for CASNGDREAVGELFF.

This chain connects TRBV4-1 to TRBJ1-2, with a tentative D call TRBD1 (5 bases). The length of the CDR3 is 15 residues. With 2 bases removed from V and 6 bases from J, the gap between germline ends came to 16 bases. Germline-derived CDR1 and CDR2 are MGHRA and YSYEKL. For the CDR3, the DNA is TGCGCCAGCAGCCAAACCCCGACAGACTCCGATGGCTACACCTTC. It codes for CASSQTPTDSDGYTF.